This T cell receptor (beta chain) appears in the sequencing data of a study of cytomegalovirus exposure and HLA in healthy donors. Whole-study results and caveats: Researchers counted some 150 TCR beta chains as cytomegalovirus-associated.

Method: immunoSEQ multiplex PCR; TCRdb's copy keeps in-frame clones and lacks some. The sample shows about 140,000 clones, around 85% of them seen only once. Separate from the approximately 600-subject first cohort was the approximately 120-subject validation cohort, to which the donors belonged. Concerning this clone: Its antigen is unknown.

The CDR3 has 12 amino acids. CDR1 LGHNT and CDR2 FRNRAP come from the germline V gene. V was cut by 1 base and J by 3 bases, with 3 bases left in between. The sample taken for sequencing was PBMCs. This clonotype originated in a man between 18 and 29 years old in good health and CMV-seronegative. The chain has TRBV12-5 and TRBJ2-5; D gene ambiguous. The DNA for the CDR3 is TGTGCTAGTGGTTTGGCCAAAGAGACCCAGTACTTC. It yields the protein CASGLAKETQYF.